This T cell receptor beta chain emerged from a study of blood T cell repertoires in COVID-19. Turning to the study itself: Recovered status in Cohort 3 required two negative PCRs, clearance, or symptom resolution. Samples came from the United States, Italy and Spain, spanning acute and convalescent COVID-19.

Donors were grouped by their self-reported clinical history. Per the authors' pipeline: Amplification with reference gene primers provided the estimates of nucleated cell counts. The assay was immunoSEQ multiplex PCR, and TCRdb's table has in-frame clones only and misses some. V and J calls and clone size are given by that table; D and trimming were obtained from the DNA. This sample has over 130,000 clones, with 84% found just once. V gave up 1 base and J gave up 3 bases, with 9 bases separating them. Germline loops: CDR1 SGHDN, CDR2 FVKESK. CDR3 length: 14 residues. This clone is a singleton in its sample.

This sequence was found in a man aged 50-60 years in a cohort exposed to, infected with or recovered from COVID-19 (not recorded which). The sequenced sample was PBMCs or T cells enriched from blood (not recorded which). V usage is TRBV14 and J usage is TRBJ1-2, with unresolved D. CDR3 amino acids: CASSQVGGYYGYTF. CDR3 coding DNA: TGTGCCAGCAGCCAAGTCGGAGGGTACTATGGCTACACCTTC.